The next 8 T cell receptor beta chains were all read from a single sample in a study of cytomegalovirus exposure and HLA in healthy donors (dated by TCRdb to about 2017). Libraries were prepared through the immunoSEQ multiplex PCR assay. A mixture of 60 forward primers for TCR Vbeta segments and 13 reverse primers for TCR Jbeta segments was used in the multiplex PCR. TCRdb retrieved this table from immuneACCESS and kept in-frame rearrangements only. Not all clones are present; in checked studies, unresolved V genes account for under half, and no reason is known for the remainder. The sample has fewer than 250,000 clones on record, roughly 85% of them singletons. The ten largest clones add up to under 2% of the sample. Sequencing was carried out using PBMCs. These receptors were obtained from a young man in good health and CMV-seronegative.

The chain couples TRBV28 to TRBJ2-5; the D gene is possibly TRBD2 (5 bases). Germline CDR1 is MDHEN and CDR2 is SYDVKM. Between the trimmed V and J ends, which lost 4 bases and 1 base, there was a span of 10 bases. The CDR3 contains 14 residues. The CDR3 nucleotides are TGTGCCAGCAGTTGGACTCAATCCCAAGAGACCCAGTACTTC. Its protein product is CASSWTQSQETQYF.

V gene TRBV18 combines with J gene TRBJ2-5; 9 bases agree with TRBD2. The germline V gene has CDR1 KGHSH and CDR2 LQKENI. The length of the CDR3 is 16 residues. V trimming: 0 bases; J trimming: 2 bases; junction bases outside the gene matches: 4. The CDR3 DNA reads as TGTGCCAGCTCACCACCGGTTGCGGGGGGGCAAGAGACCCAGTACTTC. Translation: CASSPPVAGGQETQYF. The variable domain in full, completed from reference TRBV18 and TRBJ2-5, reads NAGVMQNPRHLVRRRGQEARLRCSPMKGHSHVYWYRQLPEEGLKFMVYLQKENIIDESGMPKERFSAEFPKEGPSILRIQQVVRGDSAAYFCASSPPVAGGQETQYFGPGTRLLVL.

This chain uses TRBV28 with TRBJ1-2; a weak D match, TRBD1 (6 bases). V lost 6 bases to trimming and J lost 5 bases, with 16 bases between them. The CDR3 contains 14 residues. From germline, CDR1 is MDHEN and CDR2 SYDVKM. The CDR3 nucleotides are TGTGCCAGCAGCAACCCGACAGGCCGGTATGGCTACACCTTC. This encodes CASSNPTGRYGYTF.

This clone was observed a few times. The chain couples TRBV10-3 to TRBJ2-5, with a possible D match to TRBD2 (5 bases). Germline values: CDR1 ENHRY, CDR2 SYGVKD. The CDR3 length is 14 residues. Trimming stripped 2 bases from V and 2 bases from J, with 9 bases between. The CDR3 reads CAISEPTRQETQYF. CDR3 in DNA: TGTGCCATCAGTGAGCCAACTAGACAAGAGACCCAGTACTTC.

The chain joins TRBV25-1 to TRBJ1-1, with 7 bases matching TRBD1. V shed 9 bases and J 4 bases; nucleotides not matched to a gene: 14. The length of the CDR3 is 15 residues. CDR1 MGHDK and CDR2 SYGVNS come from the germline V gene. CDR3 sequence reads: CASQDPRQGGTEAFF. The DNA for the CDR3 is TGTGCCAGTCAAGACCCTAGACAGGGTGGCACTGAAGCTTTCTTT.

The gene calls are TRBV10-3 and TRBJ2-1; possibly TRBD1 for D (6 bases). The V gene's germline CDR1 is ENHRY and CDR2 SYGVKD. Deletions cut 3 bases from V and 4 bases from J, with 13 bases between. This CDR3 is 15 amino acids long. CDR3 amino acids: CAISEVAGEYNEQFF. Here the CDR3 DNA reads TGTGCCATCAGTGAAGTGGCAGGGGAATACAATGAGCAGTTCTTC.

The chain has TRBV29-1 and TRBJ2-2; TRBD2 agrees at 9 bases. V lost 5 bases, J lost 1 base, and 5 bases stayed unmatched. CDR3 length: 15 amino acids. Germline V lookup: CDR1 SQVTM, CDR2 ANQGSEA. Here the CDR3 reads CSVTLAGKNTGELFF. Written as DNA, the CDR3 is TGCAGCGTTACCCTAGCGGGAAAGAACACCGGGGAGCTGTTTTTT.

The chain uses TRBV28 and TRBJ1-1, with D possibly matching TRBD1 (5 bases). The CDR3 contains 16 residues. V lost 8 bases and J 5 bases, leaving 24 bases between the germline ends. Germline V lookup: CDR1 MDHEN, CDR2 SYDVKM. CDR3 sequence reads: CASEGGAAGRWTEAFF. The CDR3, as DNA: TGTGCCAGCGAGGGAGGGGCAGCGGGAAGATGGACTGAAGCTTTCTTT.